These 26 T cell receptor beta chains share one sample of origin, sequenced in a study of neurological immune-mediated disorders. TCRdb ran MiXCR on the 5' RACE reads and lists one entry per CDR3 protein. The data hold about 40,000 distinct CDR3 sequences, with approximately 2.4% observed a single time. The sample comprised PBMCs. The receptor source for this set is a man aged 50-60 years with multiple sclerosis.

The CDR3 coding sequence is TGTGCCAGCGGTGAATCCGTCGTCGGGGAGCTGTTTTTT. Amino acid sequence: CASGESVVGELFF. This sequence joins TRBV7-9 and TRBJ2-2; D gene unclear. This CDR3 spans 13 amino acids. The germline V and J ends were trimmed by 8 bases and 7 bases, with 14 bases remaining between them. CDR1 and CDR2 from the germline V gene are SEHNR and FQNEAQ (reference sequence).

This clonotype was detected many times. The chain employs TRBV7-2 and TRBJ1-1; possibly TRBD1 for D (5 bases). Per germline, CDR1 SGHTA and CDR2 FQGNSA. This CDR3 is built from 18 residues. V lost 2 bases to trimming and J lost 5 bases, with 24 bases between them. CDR3 residues: CASSLLMGERAGFTEAFF. The CDR3 coding sequence is TGTGCCAGCAGCTTACTTATGGGGGAGAGGGCGGGATTTACTGAAGCTTTCTTT.

There are many counts of this clonotype. This chain joins TRBV4-1 and TRBJ1-2; D unresolved. Germline loops: CDR1 MGHRA, CDR2 YSYEKL. V shed 3 bases and J shed 8 bases, with 22 bases lying between them. This CDR3 spans 16 amino acids. The CDR3 DNA sequence: TGCGCCAGCAGCCAGGCCTTAGGGCAGCGGGCTGGAGGCTACACCTTC. It encodes CASSQALGQRAGGYTF.

This clonotype was seen a few times. The V and J genes are TRBV7-2 and TRBJ1-1, with 7 bases lining up with TRBD1. Germline trimming cut 4 bases from V and 1 base from J; bases unmatched to any gene: 6. The V gene's germline CDR1 is SGHTA and CDR2 FQGNSA. The CDR3 is 15 residues long. The CDR3: CASSYQDRPNTEAFF. CDR3 coding DNA: TGTGCCAGCAGCTACCAGGACAGGCCGAACACTGAAGCTTTCTTT.

This clonotype was counted at least ten times. The CDR3 nucleotides read TGCAGTGCCCGAGACAGGAATTCCTACAATGAGCAGTTCTTC. It is translated as CSARDRNSYNEQFF. The chain combines TRBV20-1 with TRBJ2-1, with TRBD1 as a possible D gene (6 bases). The CDR3 covers 14 residues. Germline V gives CDR1 DFQATT, CDR2 SNEGSKA (reference sequence). With 6 bases removed from V and 1 base from J, the gap between germline ends came to 13 bases.

This clonotype has a count of ten or more. This sequence joins TRBV3-1 and TRBJ1-1; a possible D gene is TRBD1 (5 bases). CDR3 length: 15 residues. Germline-derived CDR1 and CDR2 are LGHDT and YNNKEL (reference sequence). The V gene lost 4 bases and the J gene lost 5 bases, with 17 bases spanning the gap. CDR3 sequence: CASSPLLGGRTEAFF. DNA for the CDR3: TGTGCCAGCAGCCCCCTCCTGGGGGGTAGGACTGAAGCTTTCTTT.

This clonotype was counted at least ten times. This chain connects TRBV6-2 or TRBV6-3 to TRBJ2-3; D possibly corresponds to TRBD1 (5 bases). The V end was cut by 6 bases, the J end by 0 bases, with 10 bases between. Germline-derived CDR1 and CDR2 are MNHEY and SVGEGT. The CDR3 consists of 14 residues. This CDR3 is CASRLTGSTDTQYF. DNA for the CDR3: TGTGCCAGCAGGCTAACAGGCAGCACAGATACGCAGTATTTT.

This clonotype appeared many times. V usage is TRBV5-1 and J usage is TRBJ1-6, with D tentatively TRBD1 (6 bases). With 4 bases removed from V and 4 bases from J, the gap between germline ends came to 9 bases. There are 14 residues in the CDR3. Germline V gives CDR1 SGHRS, CDR2 YFSETQ. This chain's CDR3 is CASSPDRYNSPLHF. Here the CDR3 DNA reads TGCGCCAGCAGCCCGGACAGATATAATTCACCCCTCCACTTT.

This clonotype was seen at least ten times. The chain employs TRBV7-8 and TRBJ2-2; D is unclear. Germline V lookup: CDR1 SGHVS, CDR2 FQNEAQ. V lost 5 bases and J 7 bases, leaving 11 bases between the germline ends. This CDR3 has 13 amino acids. CDR3 loop: CASSTRTGGELFF. In DNA form, the CDR3 reads TGTGCCAGCAGCACCCGGACGGGCGGGGAGCTGTTTTTT.

This clonotype was counted at least ten times. The chain couples TRBV7-9 to TRBJ1-6; D gene ambiguous. V was pared by 1 base and J by 8 bases, with 9 bases between. Germline V CDR1 and CDR2: SEHNR, FQNEAQ (reference sequence). This CDR3 contains 14 residues. CDR3 in amino acids: CASSLEAAYSPLHF. The DNA of the CDR3 is TGTGCCAGCAGCTTAGAGGCAGCTTATTCACCCCTCCACTTT.

The table lists this clonotype with many counts. V and J are TRBV16 and TRBJ2-7; D remains ambiguous. The CDR3 has 13 amino acids. The ends were cut back, 4 bases at V and 0 bases at J, with 7 bases in the middle. The germline CDR1 and CDR2 sequences are KGHSY and FQNENV. CDR3 protein: CASSLRSSYEQYF. In DNA, the CDR3 is TGTGCCAGCAGCCTTAGGAGCTCCTACGAGCAGTACTTC.

This clonotype was counted ten times or more. V usage is TRBV9 and J usage is TRBJ2-7; 7 bases agree with TRBD1. The V gene's germline CDR1 is SGDLS and CDR2 YYNGEE. This CDR3 is built from 14 residues. Trimming cost V 2 bases and J 0 bases; bases outside gene matches: 2. The CDR3: CASSVQGDSYEQYF. The CDR3 DNA is TGTGCCAGCAGCGTCCAGGGGGACTCCTACGAGCAGTACTTC.

The table lists this clonotype with many counts. This chain connects TRBV20-1 to TRBJ2-3, with D maybe TRBD1 (5 bases). Trimming removed 5 bases at V and 1 base at J, with 7 bases between. Germline CDR1 is DFQATT and CDR2 is SNEGSKA (reference sequence). The CDR3 is 12 amino acids. The CDR3 DNA sequence: TGCAGTGCTCCCAGGGGCACAGATACGCAGTATTTT. Translating it yields CSAPRGTDTQYF.

This clonotype was observed many times. CDR3 in amino acids: CASSPGQVYIYGYTF. The CDR3 region has the DNA TGTGCCAGCAGTCCTGGACAGGTCTATATCTATGGCTACACCTTC. The chain recombines TRBV27 with TRBJ1-2; the match to TRBD1 covers 7 bases. Germline-derived CDR1 and CDR2 are MNHEY and SMNVEV (reference sequence). V was clipped by 5 bases and J by 4 bases; unmatched bases: 10. There are 15 residues in the CDR3.

This clonotype was observed at least ten times. The chain employs TRBV9 and TRBJ1-2; 8 nucleotides line up with TRBD1. J was trimmed by 3 bases and V by 3 bases; bases with no gene match: 1. Germline CDR1 is SGDLS and CDR2 is YYNGEE. The CDR3 has 13 residues. Written as DNA, the CDR3 is TGTGCCAGCAGCGCGACAGGGGACTATGGCTACACCTTC. This encodes CASSATGDYGYTF.

In its sample, this clonotype was seen many times. This chain links TRBV9 with TRBJ1-3, with D possibly being TRBD1 (5 bases). The CDR3 runs to 15 residues. Germline V gene data show CDR1 as SGDLS and CDR2 as YYNGEE. Trimming stripped 4 bases from V and 4 bases from J, with 15 bases between. The CDR3 sequence is CASSPSGAKGNTIYF. The CDR3, as DNA: TGTGCCAGCAGCCCCAGCGGGGCGAAGGGAAACACCATATATTTT.

This clonotype has at least ten counts. The chain joins TRBV5-1 to TRBJ2-3, with TRBD2 matching over 7 bases. CDR3 length: 16 amino acids. Trimming at V came to 5 bases and at J to 0 bases, leaving 9 bases not matched to a gene. Germline values: CDR1 SGHRS, CDR2 YFSETQ. CDR3 nucleotide sequence: TGCGCCAGCAGTCGCGGGGGTCAGAGGAGCACAGATACGCAGTATTTT. Translating it yields CASSRGGQRSTDTQYF. The entire variable domain, with the rest obtained from reference TRBV5-1 and TRBJ2-3, is as follows: KAGVTQTPRYLIKTRGQQVTLSCSPISGHRSVSWYQQTPGQGLQFLFEYFSETQRNKGNFPGRFSGRQFSNSRSEMNVSTLELGDSALYLCASSRGGQRSTDTQYFGPGTRLTVL.

The chain joins TRBV5-1 to TRBJ2-3; D possibly uses TRBD1 or TRBD2 (6 bases each). CDR1 is SGHRS, CDR2 YFSETQ, per germline. Trimming removed 4 bases from V and 2 bases from J, with 17 bases in between. The CDR3 length is 16 residues. The CDR3 DNA follows: TGCGCCAGCAGCCCGGAGGGGGACACACTCACAGATACGCAGTATTTT. Translated, it gives CASSPEGDTLTDTQYF.

This clonotype was detected ten times or more. V is TRBV5-6 and J is TRBJ2-2, with 9 nucleotides matching TRBD1. The CDR3 is 16 residues long. With V trimmed by 4 bases and J by 4 bases, 8 bases remained unmatched. Looked up from germline, CDR1 is SGHDT and CDR2 is YYEEEE. The CDR3 nucleotides read TGTGCCAGCAGCACCCCGGGACAGGGAAGCACCGGGGAGCTGTTTTTT. Translating gives CASSTPGQGSTGELFF.

In this sample, this clonotype turned up many times. The chain is built from TRBV5-1 and TRBJ1-6; a possible D gene is TRBD1 (6 bases). The CDR3 runs to 14 residues. Between the trimmed V and J ends, which lost 3 bases and 5 bases, there was a span of 9 bases. Germline CDR1 SGHRS, CDR2 YFSETQ. CDR3 coding DNA: TGCGCCAGCAGCTACGGACAGAATAATTCACCCCTCCACTTT. It yields the protein CASSYGQNNSPLHF.

There are many counts of this clonotype. The rearrangement links TRBV5-1 to TRBJ1-1; D is unclear. Germline V CDR1 and CDR2: SGHRS, YFSETQ. This CDR3 contains 17 residues. The V gene lost 4 bases and the J gene lost 5 bases, with 24 bases spanning the gap. The CDR3 loop is CASSVVPGAGAGTEAFF. CDR3 nucleotides: TGCGCCAGCAGCGTGGTCCCCGGTGCGGGCGCGGGAACTGAAGCTTTCTTT.

This clonotype was seen many times. The chain uses TRBV18 and TRBJ2-1; 10 positions agree with TRBD2. Trimming removed 3 bases from V and 5 bases from J; junction bases left unmatched: 4. There are 15 residues in the CDR3. In germline, CDR1 is KGHSH, CDR2 LQKENI. CDR3 loop: CASSPSGGNHNEQFF. CDR3 DNA: TGTGCCAGCTCACCTAGCGGGGGGAATCACAATGAGCAGTTCTTC. The full variable domain, its missing parts supplied by reference TRBV18 and TRBJ2-1, is NAGVMQNPRHLVRRRGQEARLRCSPMKGHSHVYWYRQLPEEGLKFMVYLQKENIIDESGMPKERFSAEFPKEGPSILRIQQVVRGDSAAYFCASSPSGGNHNEQFFGPGTRLTVL.

This clonotype was seen ten or more times. The chain combines TRBV27 with TRBJ1-2, with 7 bases aligning to TRBD1. This CDR3 comprises 13 residues. J lost 7 bases, V lost 3 bases, and 5 bases had no gene match. Germline loops: CDR1 MNHEY, CDR2 SMNVEV (reference sequence). Here the CDR3 reads CASSFDRAVGYTF. The CDR3 DNA is TGTGCCAGCAGTTTCGACAGGGCCGTTGGCTACACCTTC.

This clonotype was recorded at least ten times. The chain links TRBV6-5 to TRBJ1-4; 7 bases align to TRBD1. Germline V gene data show CDR1 as MNHEY and CDR2 as SVGAGI. CDR3 length equals 19 residues. J lost 0 bases, V lost 6 bases, and 16 bases had no gene match. CDR3: CASSPTPGTEGATNEKLFF. The CDR3 DNA sequence: TGTGCCAGCAGCCCTACCCCAGGGACAGAGGGTGCAACTAATGAAAAACTGTTTTTT.

The table lists this clonotype with many counts. The V and J genes are TRBV5-1 and TRBJ2-1; D remains unclear. The CDR3 is 15 residues long. Trimming took 0 bases from V and 6 from J, leaving 13 bases between them. Per the germline V gene, CDR1 is SGHRS and CDR2 is YFSETQ. CDR3 residues: CASSLGSARPNEQFF. The CDR3, as DNA: TGCGCCAGCAGCTTGGGATCAGCTAGGCCCAATGAGCAGTTCTTC.

There are many counts of this clonotype. J is TRBJ1-1 and V is TRBV5-1; the D is unclear. The CDR3 length is 13 residues. Deletions cut 0 bases from V and 1 base from J, with 4 bases between. Germline V gives CDR1 SGHRS, CDR2 YFSETQ. The CDR3 region has the DNA TGCGCCAGCAGCTTGGTTGCGAACACTGAAGCTTTCTTT. Translating gives CASSLVANTEAFF.